This T cell receptor (beta chain) comes out of a study of beta chain features in type 1 diabetes. The wider study: The patients were much like the healthy donors in age, gender and cell yields. In all, 107,917,701 sorted cells from all samples were analyzed. Study results and limitations: For Type 1 diabetes patients, all four CD4+ subsets carried TCRB CDR3s that were moderately but significantly shorter.

Germline V gene lookup returns CDR1 GTSNPN and CDR2 SVGIG (reference sequence). CDR3 size: 13 residues. Trimming took 6 bases from V and 0 from J, leaving 9 bases between them. On average, the one heparinised blood draw given by each donor was approximately 100 mL. As every portion of the isolated RNA was reverse transcribed, the sequencing read expressed TCRB transcripts. Sequencing was performed with immunoSEQ multiplex PCR; in TCRdb, only in-frame clones are kept and a portion is missing. The table lists about 160,000 clones, roughly 8% of them singletons, with under 0.55% in the top ten. About this clone: Its specificity is not known.

The clonotype was recovered from a man in his late teens or twenties with type 1 diabetes. The sequencing sample was made of central memory CD4+ T cells from blood. The rearrangement uses TRBV30 and TRBJ1-5; D possibly corresponds to TRBD1 (6 bases). For the CDR3, the DNA is TGTGCCTGTACAGGGAGTAGCAATCAGCCCCAGCATTTT. It yields the protein CACTGSSNQPQHF.